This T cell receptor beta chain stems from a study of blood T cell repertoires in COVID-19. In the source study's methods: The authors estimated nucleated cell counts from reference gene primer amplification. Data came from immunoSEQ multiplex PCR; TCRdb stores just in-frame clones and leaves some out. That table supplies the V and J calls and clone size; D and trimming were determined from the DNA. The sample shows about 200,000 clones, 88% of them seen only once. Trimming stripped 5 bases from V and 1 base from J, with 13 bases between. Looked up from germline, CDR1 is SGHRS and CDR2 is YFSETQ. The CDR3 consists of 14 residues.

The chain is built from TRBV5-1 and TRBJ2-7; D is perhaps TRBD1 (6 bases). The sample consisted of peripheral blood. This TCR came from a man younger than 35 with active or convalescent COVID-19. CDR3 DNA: TGCGCCAGCAGTCGAGGGGGACCATCCTACGAGCAGTACTTC. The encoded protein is CASSRGGPSYEQYF.